Listed below are T cell receptor beta chains from one sample, sequenced in a study of blood T cell repertoires in COVID-19. TCRdb keeps only in-frame clones here, not all; method: immunoSEQ multiplex PCR. The data contain about 200,000 clones, about four fifths of them seen just once; the ten biggest clones take up 8% to 9%. The specimen sequenced was PBMCs or T cells enriched from blood (not recorded which). These receptors were taken from a woman aged 50 to 60 with acute COVID-19. CDR3s include the opening cysteine and the closing phenylalanine or tryptophan. The order of the fields is J gene, V gene, CDR3 protein.

TRBJ1-2 | TRBV6-2/TRBV6-3 | CASSRDREYGYTF
TRBJ1-5 | TRBV27 | CASSSSSGRYNQPQHF
TRBJ2-3 | TRBV6-2/TRBV6-3 | CASSGRKGSTDTQYF
TRBJ2-7 | TRBV20-1 | CSASLTYEQYF
TRBJ1-1 | TRBV6-2/TRBV6-3 | CASSYSPGKNTEAFF
TRBJ1-4 | TRBV28 | CASSFVTGASEKLFF
TRBJ2-5 | TRBV2 | CASSPGLTQYF
TRBJ1-2 | TRBV28 | CASSLSPVQGGGYTF
TRBJ2-3 | TRBV7-2 | CASSLDSGQSTDTQYF
TRBJ2-6 | TRBV11-3 | CASSPRTGGAGSGANVLTF
TRBJ1-3 | TRBV19 | CASSQAYSGNTIYF
TRBJ1-2 | TRBV4-3 | CASSQDWRGRSYGYTF
TRBJ1-2 | TRBV24-1 | CATSPGGNYGYTF
TRBJ2-7 | TRBV6-5 | CASRNTGGSAYEQYF
TRBJ1-1 | TRBV6-5 | CASKYSKNTEAFF
TRBJ2-7 | TRBV28 | CASRRQGLTYEQYF
TRBJ2-5 | TRBV28 | CASSLPSQGVETQYF
TRBJ2-7 | TRBV19 | CASSLTRSRWDEQYF
TRBJ2-1 | TRBV21-1 | CASSHGTSGRTSSYNEQFF
TRBJ2-7 | TRBV3-1/TRBV3-2 | CASSQDREAGGRYEQYF
TRBJ1-5 | TRBV24-1 | CAIGQDYSNQPQHF
TRBJ2-3 | TRBV7-8 | CASSPVGQRTDTQYF
TRBJ2-1 | TRBV19 | CASSIGESLYSYNEQFF
TRBJ1-5 | TRBV27 | CASRPENRGNQPQHF
TRBJ2-3 | TRBV7-3 | CASSLGPSGLSTDTQYF
TRBJ2-5 | TRBV19 | CASSNGQVGETQYF
TRBJ1-2 | TRBV3-1/TRBV3-2 | CASSQGQGIGGYTF